These 3 T cell receptor beta chains originate from one sample sequenced in a study of post-analysis software for immune sequencing data. Sequencing libraries made from TCR beta cDNA carried unique molecular identifiers. One entry per CDR3 protein, called by TCRdb with MiXCR from the PCR reads. The profile shows under 200,000 distinct CDR3 sequences, under 40% of them singletons. The sequenced sample was blood, obtained after autologous hematopoietic stem cell transplantation. The receptor set was obtained from a girl aged 5 to 17 with multiple sclerosis.

This clonotype has a count of ten or more. J is TRBJ2-1 and V is TRBV7-6; tentative D call: TRBD2 (7 bases). This CDR3 region has 18 residues. Germline V gene sequence: CDR1 SGHVS, CDR2 FNYEAQ. V was cut by 3 bases and J by 7 bases, with 25 bases left in between. As DNA, the CDR3 is TGTGCCAGCAGCTTTAATAGGGGAGGGGGAGGGCCCTCTAATGAGCAGTTCTTC. This encodes CASSFNRGGGGPSNEQFF. The full variable domain, in which reference TRBV7-6 and TRBJ2-1 provide the parts outside the CDR3, is GAGVSQSPRYKVTKRGQDVALRCDPISGHVSLYWYRQALGQGPEFLTYFNYEAQQDKSGLPNDRFSAERPEGSISTLTIQRTEQRDSAMYRCASSFNRGGGGPSNEQFFGPGTRLTVL.

This clonotype has just a few counts. The gene calls are TRBV10-3 and TRBJ2-5, with D unresolved. The CDR3 extends over 14 amino acids. V was cut by 6 bases and J by 0 bases, with 11 bases left in between. The germline V gene encodes CDR1 ENHRY and CDR2 SYGVKD. CDR3 sequence reads: CAIRAADNQETQYF. CDR3 coding DNA: TGTGCCATCAGGGCGGCGGATAACCAAGAGACCCAGTACTTC.

The V and J genes are TRBV24-1 and TRBJ2-3; TRBD2 agrees at 10 bases. V was pared by 4 bases and J by 2 bases, with 8 bases of the junction left unmatched. From germline, CDR1 is KGHDR and CDR2 SFDVKD. This CDR3 contains 17 residues. In DNA form, the CDR3 reads TGTGCCACCAGTGACCCCACAGCGGGAGGGATCACAGATACGCAGTATTTT. This gives the protein CATSDPTAGGITDTQYF.